The subject of this entry is one TCR beta chain. The data derive from a study of blood T cell repertoires in COVID-19. Overall study context: Sample material is recorded as cDNA or gDNA derived from T cells, B-cell-depleted T cells, or PBMCs.

Germline-derived CDR1 and CDR2 are MDHEN and SYDVKM. The length of the CDR3 is 14 residues. Trimming at V came to 6 bases and at J to 6 bases, leaving 6 bases not matched to a gene. Participant reports of clinical history set cohort assignment. The table came from immunoSEQ multiplex PCR; TCRdb's copy has only in-frame clones and leaves some out. In the table there are roughly 260,000 clones, about 89% of which are singletons. Sequencing was done on a sample of PBMCs or T cells enriched from blood (not recorded which). The TCR was taken from a woman aged 18-29 years who had recovered from COVID-19. This sequence joins TRBV28 and TRBJ1-5; TRBD1 matches at 9 bases. CDR3 in DNA: TGTGCCAGCAGCGCGACAGGGGGTATTCAGCCCCAGCATTTT. Its translation: CASSATGGIQPQHF.